Shown below are 15 T cell receptor beta chains from a single sample sequenced in a study of identical twins. TCRdb reprocessed the 5' RACE reads with MiXCR, giving one entry per CDR3 protein. This sample has about 720,000 distinct CDR3 sequences, with roughly 18% found just once. The same data also contributed to another study, on T cells expressing NK-cell markers.

Sequencing used PBMCs. The receptors derive from a woman aged 18-35 years in good health.

This clonotype has a count of ten or more. The rearrangement uses TRBV6-1 and TRBJ2-7, with 8 bases aligning to TRBD2. Germline-derived CDR1 and CDR2 are MNHNS and SASEGT. The CDR3 extends over 16 amino acids. V was clipped by 5 bases and J by 3 bases; unmatched bases: 12. The CDR3 reads CASSRPIRGGLYEQYF. CDR3 bases: TGTGCCAGCAGTCGCCCTATTCGGGGGGGGCTCTACGAGCAGTACTTC.

The genes are TRBV6-1 and TRBJ1-1; tentatively, D is TRBD1 (5 bases). This CDR3 comprises 14 residues. Germline-derived CDR1 and CDR2 are MNHNS and SASEGT. V lost 10 bases to trimming and J lost 1 base, with 16 bases between them. The CDR3 reads CAIRPGPANTEAFF. CDR3 DNA sequence: TGTGCCATTCGCCCGGGGCCCGCGAACACTGAAGCTTTCTTT.

This clonotype has ten or more counts. V is TRBV12-3 or TRBV12-4 and J is TRBJ2-1, with TRBD1 as a possible D gene (5 bases). The CDR3 contains 15 residues. Trimming took 0 bases from V and 0 from J, leaving 6 bases between them. The DNA for the CDR3 is TGTGCCAGCAGTTTAGCGGGGCGCTCCTACAATGAGCAGTTCTTC. As protein: CASSLAGRSYNEQFF.

This chain links TRBV5-1 with TRBJ2-1; possibly TRBD2 for D (6 bases). V lost 2 bases, J lost 6 bases, and 12 bases lay in between. The CDR3 is made up of 14 amino acids. In germline, CDR1 is SGHRS, CDR2 YFSETQ. The CDR3 DNA sequence: TGCGCCAGCAGCTTTTCGGGGGTTCCCAATGAGCAGTTCTTC. Translating gives CASSFSGVPNEQFF.

This sequence joins TRBV5-6 and TRBJ2-7; 8 nucleotides match TRBD2. V gave up 1 base and J gave up 0 bases; unmatched junction bases: 9. Germline CDR1 is SGHDT and CDR2 is YYEEEE. This CDR3 contains 17 residues. As DNA, the CDR3 is TGTGCCAGCAGCTTGTCCAAGCGGGGGACCTTCTCCTACGAGCAGTACTTC. Its translation: CASSLSKRGTFSYEQYF.

V and J are TRBV11-3 and TRBJ2-5; weak D call: TRBD2 (6 bases). V was clipped by 5 bases and J by 5 bases, with 18 bases between them. The CDR3 spans 15 residues. Germline V gene data show CDR1 as SGHNT and CDR2 as YENEEA. The CDR3 protein is CASSRGLMGRETQYF. CDR3 DNA sequence: TGTGCCAGCAGCAGAGGACTAATGGGGCGGGAGACCCAGTACTTC.

The J gene is TRBJ2-3, the V gene TRBV5-1; D unclear. The CDR3 loop spans 14 amino acids. V lost 4 bases, J lost 2 bases, and 11 bases lay in between. CDR1 SGHRS and CDR2 YFSETQ come from the germline V gene. Here the CDR3 reads CASSPDPNTDTQYF. CDR3 coding DNA: TGCGCCAGCAGCCCTGACCCGAACACAGATACGCAGTATTTT.

The chain is built from TRBV20-1 and TRBJ2-5, with TRBD1 matching over 7 bases. The CDR3 consists of 15 residues. Germline V gene data show CDR1 as DFQATT and CDR2 as SNEGSKA (reference sequence). The V gene end was trimmed by 6 bases and the J gene end by 4 bases; junction bases not matched to a gene: 14. The DNA for the CDR3 is TGCAGTGCGGGAAGAGGGGGCGACCTAGGAGAGACCCAGTACTTC. It is translated as CSAGRGGDLGETQYF.

The chain combines TRBV7-8 with TRBJ1-5; D not certain. Trimming cost V 5 bases and J 8 bases, with 13 bases left between them. The CDR3 extends over 13 amino acids. Germline CDR1 SGHVS, CDR2 FQNEAQ. The chain's CDR3 is CASSDPGWKPQHF. CDR3 nucleotides: TGTGCCAGCAGCGATCCGGGGTGGAAGCCCCAGCATTTT.

The V gene is TRBV6-5, the J gene TRBJ1-2; 8 positions match TRBD1. The J segment lost 8 bases and the V segment lost 2 bases, leaving 13 bases of the junction unmatched. Germline V CDR1 and CDR2: MNHEY, SVGAGI. The CDR3 contains 16 residues. In DNA, the CDR3 is TGTGCCAGCAGTTACGGACAGGGTCTGACCGTGCGGGGCTACACCTTC. Translating gives CASSYGQGLTVRGYTF.

The chain carries TRBV24-1 and TRBJ2-1, with 9 bases identical to TRBD2. Germline loops: CDR1 KGHDR, CDR2 SFDVKD. The CDR3 has 15 amino acids. V trimming: 3 bases; J trimming: 6 bases; junction bases outside the gene matches: 5. The CDR3 coding sequence is TGTGCCACCAGTGATCGGGCTAGCGGGACCAATGAGCAGTTCTTC. This translates into CATSDRASGTNEQFF.

The rearrangement links TRBV6-1 to TRBJ2-1; 11 positions match TRBD2. In germline, CDR1 is MNHNS, CDR2 SASEGT. CDR3 length: 15 amino acids. Trimming removed 6 bases from V and 7 bases from J; junction bases left unmatched: 8. The CDR3 DNA follows: TGTGCCAGCAGCGGTACTAGCGGGAGCTCGAATGAGCAGTTCTTC. The encoded protein is CASSGTSGSSNEQFF.

This clonotype was seen a few times. The chain is built from TRBV29-1 and TRBJ2-7; possible D gene TRBD2, 5 bases. The CDR3 contains 10 residues. The germline V gene encodes CDR1 SQVTM and CDR2 ANQGSEA. Trimming stripped 5 bases from V and 6 bases from J, with 8 bases between. The CDR3 protein is CSVQTTEQYF. For the CDR3, the DNA is TGCAGCGTTCAGACTACCGAGCAGTACTTC.

The rearrangement links TRBV7-2 to TRBJ1-6; 8 nucleotides match TRBD1. The CDR3 is 13 amino acids. Germline V gene lookup returns CDR1 SGHTA and CDR2 FQGNSA. After removal of 1 base from V and 16 bases from J, the junction contained 6 bases not matched to a gene. This CDR3 is CASSLVRDRRLHF. In nucleotides, the CDR3 is TGTGCCAGCAGCTTAGTGCGGGACAGGAGACTCCACTTT.

V and J are TRBV4-3 and TRBJ2-2, with TRBD1 matching over 9 bases. Germline CDR1 LGHNA, CDR2 YSLEER. The CDR3 totals 15 residues. Germline trimming cut 0 bases from V and 6 bases from J; bases unmatched to any gene: 2. CDR3 in amino acids: CASSQDWDRAGELFF. CDR3 in DNA: TGCGCCAGCAGCCAAGATTGGGACAGGGCCGGGGAGCTGTTTTTT.